The 28 T cell receptor beta chains below were found in one sample sequenced in a study of blood T cell repertoires in COVID-19. TCRdb's table, derived via immunoSEQ multiplex PCR, lists solely in-frame clones and lacks some. The profile covers more than 200,000 clones, with about 79% appearing a single time and 1.4% taken by the ten largest. The sequenced sample was peripheral blood. These receptors originate from a middle-aged woman who had recovered from COVID-19.

V usage is TRBV10-3 and J usage is TRBJ1-3; D is ambiguous. This CDR3 spans 13 amino acids. Trimming pared 2 bases from V and 4 bases from J, leaving 6 bases between. CDR1 ENHRY and CDR2 SYGVKD come from the germline V gene. Written as DNA, the CDR3 is TGTGCCATCAGTGAGGGCAGAGGAAACACCATATATTTT. This codes for CAISEGRGNTIYF.

This CDR3 is CASSPRTTGLLDGYTF. CDR3 in DNA: TGCGCCAGCAGCCCCCGTACGACAGGGCTCTTGGATGGCTACACCTTC. The chain joins TRBV5-1 to TRBJ1-2; 7 nucleotides match TRBD1. V dropped 4 bases and J dropped 6; count of bases not matched to a gene: 15. This CDR3 has 16 residues. CDR1 and CDR2 (germline): SGHRS, YFSETQ. The entire variable domain, with the rest obtained from reference TRBV5-1 and TRBJ1-2, is as follows: KAGVTQTPRYLIKTRGQQVTLSCSPISGHRSVSWYQQTPGQGLQFLFEYFSETQRNKGNFPGRFSGRQFSNSRSEMNVSTLELGDSALYLCASSPRTTGLLDGYTFGSGTRLTVV.

V is TRBV7-9 and J is TRBJ1-2, with D perhaps matching TRBD1 (5 bases). CDR3 size: 14 residues. V shed 5 bases and J shed 6 bases, with 16 bases lying between them. Germline loops: CDR1 SEHNR, CDR2 FQNEAQ (reference sequence). The CDR3 sequence is CASSPIRESHGYTF. The CDR3 nucleotides read TGTGCCAGCAGCCCAATCAGGGAATCGCATGGCTACACCTTC.

V usage is TRBV19 and J usage is TRBJ2-7, with 9 bases fitting TRBD1. CDR1 is LNHDA and CDR2 is SQIVND in the germline V gene (reference sequence). The CDR3 has 16 residues. Losses at the gene ends were 3 bases for V and 4 bases for J; bases not matched to a gene: 10. Here the CDR3 DNA reads TGTGCCAGTAGTATCGGGACAGGGTTCGGAGCTTACGAGCAGTACTTC. This translates into CASSIGTGFGAYEQYF. Supplemented by reference TRBV19 and TRBJ2-7, the full variable domain reads DGGITQSPKYLFRKEGQNVTLSCEQNLNHDAMYWYRQDPGQGLRLIYYSQIVNDFQKGDIAEGYSVSREKKESFPLTVTSAQKNPTAFYLCASSIGTGFGAYEQYFGPGTRLTVT.

This chain uses TRBV10-3 with TRBJ2-2; 7 bases are a match to TRBD2. Trimming removed 2 bases from V and 6 bases from J; junction bases left unmatched: 6. The CDR3 totals 15 residues. Germline V gene sequence: CDR1 ENHRY, CDR2 SYGVKD. The CDR3 sequence is CAISEVVGLPGELFF. As DNA, the CDR3 is TGTGCCATCAGTGAGGTTGTGGGACTACCCGGGGAGCTGTTTTTT.

The chain is built from TRBV10-3 and TRBJ2-3; 10 bases fit TRBD2. Germline trimming cut 5 bases from V and 2 bases from J; bases unmatched to any gene: 4. The CDR3 is 15 residues long. The germline gives CDR1 ENHRY, CDR2 SYGVKD. The CDR3 region is CAISFSGGNTDTQYF. The CDR3 region has the DNA TGTGCCATCAGTTTTAGCGGGGGGAACACAGATACGCAGTATTTT.

With respect to this clone: Other DNA sequences in the sample encode the same CDR3. The J gene is TRBJ1-1, the V gene TRBV2; TRBD1 might be the D (5 bases). Germline V CDR1 and CDR2: SNHLY, FYNNEI. Trimming removed 5 bases at V and 2 bases at J, with 9 bases between. The CDR3 is 13 residues long. CDR3: CASSLGENTEAFF. Here the CDR3 DNA reads TGTGCCAGCAGTCTAGGGGAAAACACTGAAGCTTTCTTT.

V and J are TRBV11-2 and TRBJ1-2, with D hard to call. This CDR3 region has 11 residues. In germline, CDR1 is SGHAT, CDR2 FQNNGV. Trimming left V 5 bases short and J 3 bases short, with 4 bases between. The CDR3 is CASSQYYGYTF. The CDR3 bases are TGTGCCAGCAGCCAATACTATGGCTACACCTTC.

The chain uses TRBV2 and TRBJ2-1, with 8 bases lining up with TRBD1. Germline V gives CDR1 SNHLY, CDR2 FYNNEI. V trimming: 5 bases; J trimming: 4 bases; junction bases outside the gene matches: 4. The CDR3 length is 14 residues. The CDR3 DNA reads TGTGCCAGCAGTCTGGGACAGGAGTACAATGAGCAGTTCTTC. It translates to CASSLGQEYNEQFF.

The J gene is TRBJ1-3, the V gene TRBV3-1 (or the pseudogene TRBV3-2); D is undetermined. This CDR3 region has 14 residues. V lost 3 bases, J lost 1 base, and 7 bases lay in between. Germline V gene lookup returns CDR1 LGHDT and CDR2 YNNKEL (reference sequence). For the CDR3, the DNA is TGTGCCAGCAGCCATACGGTTTCTGGAAACACCATATATTTT. It translates to CASSHTVSGNTIYF.

The genes are TRBV11-3 and TRBJ1-3; D may be TRBD1 (5 bases). V was pared by 6 bases and J by 0 bases, with 6 bases between. The CDR3 consists of 13 residues. The germline V gene has CDR1 SGHNT and CDR2 YENEEA. In DNA form, the CDR3 reads TGTGCCAGCAGTCAGGGCTCTGGAAACACCATATATTTT. Protein: CASSQGSGNTIYF.

V is TRBV28 and J is TRBJ1-1; D gene uncertain. Germline V CDR1 and CDR2: MDHEN, SYDVKM. There are 12 residues in the CDR3. V was pared by 6 bases and J by 10 bases, with 15 bases between. The CDR3 DNA sequence: TGTGCCAGCAGCCCCCACAGAGGGTTAGCTTTCTTT. Translation: CASSPHRGLAFF.

The V call is TRBV2, the J call TRBJ2-3; possible D gene TRBD2, 5 bases. The V gene's germline CDR1 is SNHLY and CDR2 FYNNEI. V was shortened by 3 bases and J by 2 bases, with 12 bases between the two germline ends. This CDR3 has 15 residues. This chain's CDR3 is CASSDRGTYTDTQYF. The CDR3 DNA reads as TGTGCCAGCAGTGATCGGGGTACCTACACAGATACGCAGTATTTT.

J is TRBJ1-1 and V is TRBV6-2 or TRBV6-3; a weak D match, TRBD1 (6 bases). The CDR3 is 17 amino acids. V lost 6 bases and J 1 base, leaving 21 bases between the germline ends. From germline, CDR1 is MNHEY and CDR2 SVGEGT. The CDR3, as DNA: TGTGCCAGCAGCAAGAGTCAGGGGTGGGAAACGAACACTGAAGCTTTCTTT. Protein sequence: CASSKSQGWETNTEAFF.

The chain recombines TRBV10-3 with TRBJ1-6, with TRBD1 matching 7 bases. Germline V gene lookup returns CDR1 ENHRY and CDR2 SYGVKD. Losses at the gene ends were 6 bases for V and 5 bases for J; bases not matched to a gene: 4. This CDR3 spans 14 amino acids. The CDR3 region is CAISRDSNNSPLHF. CDR3 DNA sequence: TGTGCCATCAGCCGGGACAGCAATAATTCACCCCTCCACTTT.

The J gene is TRBJ1-5, the V gene TRBV6-2 or TRBV6-3; 7 bases align to TRBD1. The CDR3 loop spans 17 amino acids. Trimming at V came to 0 bases and at J to 6 bases, leaving 11 bases not matched to a gene. Germline values: CDR1 MNHEY, CDR2 SVGEGT. DNA for the CDR3: TGTGCCAGCAGTTACTCGAATAGAGACAGGGCAGGTCAGCCCCAGCATTTT. Amino acid sequence: CASSYSNRDRAGQPQHF.

This clone has a handful of counts. CDR3 DNA: TGTGCCAGCAGCTTTAGCGGGGGGCCAAATGAGCAGTTCTTC. Its translation: CASSFSGGPNEQFF. This chain uses TRBV9 with TRBJ2-1; 10 bases are shared with TRBD2. The CDR3 runs 14 residues. Germline V gene lookup returns CDR1 SGDLS and CDR2 YYNGEE. V dropped 4 bases and J dropped 7; count of bases not matched to a gene: 5.

The rearrangement uses TRBV7-9 and TRBJ1-2; tentatively, D is TRBD1 (5 bases). Trimming removed 4 bases from V and 6 bases from J, with 18 bases in between. Germline V gene sequence: CDR1 SEHNR, CDR2 FQNEAQ (reference sequence). The CDR3 loop spans 15 amino acids. The CDR3: CASSSSQGFLNGYTF. The CDR3 coding sequence is TGTGCCAGCAGCTCCTCCCAGGGATTCCTTAATGGCTACACCTTC.

Written as DNA, the CDR3 is TGTGCCAGCAGTTTTCAGGGGCCGGAGACCCAGTACTTC. As protein: CASSFQGPETQYF. The chain uses TRBV12-3 or TRBV12-4 and TRBJ2-5; a weak D match, TRBD1 (6 bases). Trimming took 3 bases from V and 5 from J, leaving 10 bases between them. The CDR3 runs 13 residues.

This clone came up once. The J gene is TRBJ2-1, the V gene TRBV11-2, with D possibly TRBD2 on 7 matching bases. The CDR3 contains 15 residues. The germline gives CDR1 SGHAT, CDR2 FQNNGV. V lost 3 bases, J lost 5 bases, and 14 bases lay in between. In DNA form, the CDR3 reads TGTGCCAGCAGCTTGTACGGGGGGCCGAACAATGAGCAGTTCTTC. It yields the protein CASSLYGGPNNEQFF.

V is TRBV6-5 and J is TRBJ2-5; TRBD1 matches at 7 bases. This CDR3 contains 13 residues. With 8 bases clipped from V and 1 base from J, the junction kept 4 bases outside the gene matches. The germline gives CDR1 MNHEY, CDR2 SVGAGI. CDR3 sequence (DNA): TGTGCCAGCCGAGGGACAGTCCAAGAGACCCAGTACTTC. It encodes CASRGTVQETQYF.

This clone occurred a few times. The V gene is TRBV28, the J gene TRBJ2-6; 14 bases match TRBD2. V dropped 5 bases and J dropped 0; count of bases not matched to a gene: 3. The CDR3 extends over 18 amino acids. Looked up from germline, CDR1 is MDHEN and CDR2 is SYDVKM. This CDR3 reads CASSQGLAGDSGANVLTF. In DNA, the CDR3 is TGTGCCAGCAGTCAGGGACTAGCGGGGGACTCTGGGGCCAACGTCCTGACTTTC.

This chain joins TRBV6-2 or TRBV6-3 and TRBJ1-4; 7 bases map to TRBD1. Losses at the gene ends were 1 base for V and 0 bases for J; bases not matched to a gene: 8. Germline V CDR1 and CDR2: MNHEY, SVGEGT. There are 18 residues in the CDR3. Written as DNA, the CDR3 is TGTGCCAGCAGTTACTTCCGGACAGGAGTTACAACTAATGAAAAACTGTTTTTT. This encodes CASSYFRTGVTTNEKLFF.

The chain carries TRBV19 and TRBJ2-1, with 12 positions matching TRBD1. The CDR3 has 17 residues. V was pared by 5 bases and J by 9 bases, with 14 bases of the junction left unmatched. Germline CDR1 reads LNHDA; CDR2 reads SQIVND (reference sequence). The CDR3: CASSSKLTGTGGSEQFF. CDR3 coding DNA: TGTGCCAGTAGTTCCAAATTAACCGGGACAGGGGGCAGTGAGCAGTTCTTC.

This clone has a handful of counts. This chain uses TRBV7-8 with TRBJ2-7; tentatively, D is TRBD1 (5 bases). The V end was cut by 3 bases, the J end by 5 bases, with 14 bases between. Germline V gives CDR1 SGHVS, CDR2 FQNEAQ. The CDR3 length is 14 residues. The CDR3 is CASSFPGRGDEQYF. CDR3 nucleotide sequence: TGTGCCAGCAGCTTTCCCGGAAGGGGCGACGAGCAGTACTTC. Based on the CDR3 plus reference TRBV7-8 and TRBJ2-7, the full variable domain is GAGVSQSPRYKVAKRGQDVALRCDPISGHVSLFWYQQALGQGPEFLTYFQNEAQLDKSGLPSDRFFAERPEGSVSTLKIQRTQQEDSAVYLCASSFPGRGDEQYFGPGTRLTVT.

The genes are TRBV30 and TRBJ1-5, with 12 nucleotides matching TRBD1. Looked up from germline, CDR1 is GTSNPN and CDR2 is SVGIG (reference sequence). Trimming cost V 5 bases and J 1 base; bases outside gene matches: 9. The CDR3 consists of 17 residues. The CDR3 DNA is TGTGCCTGGGATGCCGGGACAGGGGGCATCAGCAATCAGCCCCAGCATTTT. Amino acid sequence: CAWDAGTGGISNQPQHF.

The chain is built from TRBV14 and TRBJ2-1; 10 bases are shared with TRBD1. The V gene end was trimmed by 2 bases and the J gene end by 6 bases; junction bases not matched to a gene: 10. The length of the CDR3 is 17 residues. CDR1 and CDR2 from the germline V gene are SGHDN and FVKESK. As DNA, the CDR3 is TGTGCCAGCAGCCAATTGGCCGGGACAGGGGTCCGCAATGAGCAGTTCTTC. Translation gives CASSQLAGTGVRNEQFF. Complete variable domain (other parts from reference TRBV14 and TRBJ2-1): EAGVTQFPSHSVIEKGQTVTLRCDPISGHDNLYWYRRVMGKEIKFLLHFVKESKQDESGMPNNRFLAERTGGTYSTLKVQPAELEDSGVYFCASSQLAGTGVRNEQFFGPGTRLTVL.

The chain carries TRBV9 and TRBJ1-1; no clear D. The germline V gene has CDR1 SGDLS and CDR2 YYNGEE. This CDR3 is built from 15 residues. The germline V and J ends were trimmed by 4 bases and 6 bases, with 19 bases remaining between them. CDR3 nucleotide sequence: TGTGCCAGCAGCCCCGCGTGGGCAGCCATCTCTGAAGCTTTCTTT. This encodes CASSPAWAAISEAFF. Combining the CDR3 with reference TRBV9 and TRBJ1-1 gives the whole variable domain DSGVTQTPKHLITATGQRVTLRCSPRSGDLSVYWYQQSLDQGLQFLIQYYNGEERAKGNILERFSAQQFPDLHSELNLSSLELGDSALYFCASSPAWAAISEAFFGQGTRLTVV.